This paragraph reports one T cell receptor (beta chain). Here immunoSEQ multiplex PCR was the method, and the copy in TCRdb shows in-frame clones only, minus some. The table shows more than 95,000 clones, with 90% to 95% occurring only once. The V and J ends lost 3 bases and 2 bases respectively, with 13 bases between them. Germline values: CDR1 KGHSH, CDR2 LQKENI. The CDR3 totals 15 residues. The data belong to a study of siplizumab effects on memory and regulatory T cells. V and J are TRBV18 and TRBJ1-2, with unresolved D. What was sequenced was non-Treg CD4+ T cells sorted from blood. The clonotype originates from a human donor in good health. The CDR3 DNA sequence: TGTGCCAGCTCACCGGTCGACGGACCAAACTATGGCTACACCTTC. It specifies CASSPVDGPNYGYTF.